This is a list of T cell receptor beta chains from one sample in a study of blood T cells in healthy people across ages. In TCRdb, the 5' RACE reads were re-called with MiXCR into one record per CDR3 protein. The table shows roughly 1.7 million distinct CDR3 sequences, with about 31% occurring only once. Sequenced material: blood. These receptors were obtained from a young woman in good health. Each CDR3 is given with its conserved first and last residue. The D gene is left open where the match is weak. Some rows mark clone size as missing; the rest say once, few, many or name a class of expanded clone.

J gene,clone size,D gene,V gene,CDR3 DNA,CDR3 protein
TRBJ2-7,few,-,TRBV20-1,TGCAGTGCTAGTCCCGACGGGGCGACCTACGAGCAGTACTTC,CSASPDGATYEQYF
TRBJ2-3,few,-,TRBV20-1,TGCAGTGCTATATACACCGTCCTAAATACGCAGTATTTT,CSAIYTVLNTQYF
TRBJ2-5,few,TRBD2,TRBV29-1,TGCAGCGTCAATGGACTAGCGGGAAAATCGCAAGAGACCCAGTACTTC,CSVNGLAGKSQETQYF
TRBJ2-1,-,TRBD1,TRBV20-1,TGCAGTGCTAGGGGACAGGCTAACAATGAGCAGTTCTTC,CSARGQANNEQFF
TRBJ1-2,-,TRBD1,TRBV7-8,TGTGCCAGCAGCTTAGCGGGACAGGGGCCCTATGGCTACACCTTC,CASSLAGQGPYGYTF
TRBJ1-2,-,-,TRBV29-1,TGCAGCGTTGATAGGGCAGGGATCGACTACACCTTC,CSVDRAGIDYTF
TRBJ2-1,-,TRBD2,TRBV29-1,TGCAGCTTTCGGGGGGTCAATGAGCAGTTCTTC,CSFRGVNEQFF
TRBJ1-5,few,-,TRBV12-3/TRBV12-4,TGTGCCAGCAGGCCGACAAAGTCCAATCAGCCCCAGCATTTT,CASRPTKSNQPQHF
TRBJ2-2,-,TRBD1,TRBV5-1,TGCGCCAGCAGCCCCGGGACAGGGGACACCGGGGAGCTGTTTTTT,CASSPGTGDTGELFF
TRBJ2-5,-,-,TRBV20-1,TGCAGTGCTAGAGATACTCTGAGGGAGACCCAGTACTTC,CSARDTLRETQYF
TRBJ2-1,few,-,TRBV7-3,TGTGCCAGCAGCTTCGGAGGAGGGGGGGGGGCCCACAATGAGCAGTTCTTC,CASSFGGGGGAHNEQFF
TRBJ2-2,-,TRBD1,TRBV5-1,TGCGCCAGCACCAAAAGGACAGGGAACACCGGGGAGCTGTTTTTT,CASTKRTGNTGELFF
TRBJ2-5,few,-,TRBV28,TGTGCCAGCAGTCTAGGGGCATGGCCAGCCGGTCGGGGAGAGACCCAGTACTTC,CASSLGAWPAGRGETQYF